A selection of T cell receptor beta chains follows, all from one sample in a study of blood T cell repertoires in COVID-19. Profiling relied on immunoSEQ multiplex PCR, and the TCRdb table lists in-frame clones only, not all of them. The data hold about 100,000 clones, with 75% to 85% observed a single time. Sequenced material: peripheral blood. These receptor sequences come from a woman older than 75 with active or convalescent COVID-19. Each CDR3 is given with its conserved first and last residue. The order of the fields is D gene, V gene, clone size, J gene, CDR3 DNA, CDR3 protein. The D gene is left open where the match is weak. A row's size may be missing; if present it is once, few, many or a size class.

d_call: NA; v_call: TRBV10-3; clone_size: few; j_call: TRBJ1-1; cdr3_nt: TGTGCCATCAGTGAGTCGTTTGGCAGCACTGAAGCTTTCTTT; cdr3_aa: CAISESFGSTEAFF
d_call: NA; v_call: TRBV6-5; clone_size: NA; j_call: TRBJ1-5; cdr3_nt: TGTGCCAGCAGCTCGACAGTCCAGAGGCCCCAGCATTTT; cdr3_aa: CASSSTVQRPQHF
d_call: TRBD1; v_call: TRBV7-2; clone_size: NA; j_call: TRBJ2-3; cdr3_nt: TGTGCCAGCAGACTGACAGGGGGAGATACGCAGTATTTT; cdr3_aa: CASRLTGGDTQYF
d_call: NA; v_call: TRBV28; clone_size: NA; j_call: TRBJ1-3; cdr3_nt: TGTGCCAGCAGTTTAGGGCTCACATCCTCTGGAAACACCATATATTTT; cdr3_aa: CASSLGLTSSGNTIYF
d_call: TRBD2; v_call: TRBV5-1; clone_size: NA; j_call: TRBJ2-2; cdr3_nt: TGTGCCCGCAGCGTGGGGGGGTTAGCGGGAGGAACTCGGACCGGGGAGCTGTTTTTT; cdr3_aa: CARSVGGLAGGTRTGELFF
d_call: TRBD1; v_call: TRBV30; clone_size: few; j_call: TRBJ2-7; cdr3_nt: TGTGCCTGGAGTCCCGGGACAGGGGCCCTGGACGTGCAGTACTTC; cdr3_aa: CAWSPGTGALDVQYF
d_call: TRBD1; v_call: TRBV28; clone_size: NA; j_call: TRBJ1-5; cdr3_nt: TGTGCCAGCAGCCCTCAAGGACAGGGGGCCGGGGAGCCCCAGCATTTT; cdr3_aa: CASSPQGQGAGEPQHF
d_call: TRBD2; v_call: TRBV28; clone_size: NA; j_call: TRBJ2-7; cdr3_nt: TGTGCCAGCAGGGACAGAGCTAGCGGGAGAAACGAGCAGTACTTC; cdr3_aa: CASRDRASGRNEQYF
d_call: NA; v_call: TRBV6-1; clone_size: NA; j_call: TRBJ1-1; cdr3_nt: TGTGCCAGCAGTGAAGGGGCGAACACTGAAGCTTTCTTT; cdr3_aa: CASSEGANTEAFF
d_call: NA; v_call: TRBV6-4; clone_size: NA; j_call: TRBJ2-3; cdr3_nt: TGTGCCAGCAGTGACTTATTCGAGTCAGATACGCAGTATTTT; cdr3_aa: CASSDLFESDTQYF
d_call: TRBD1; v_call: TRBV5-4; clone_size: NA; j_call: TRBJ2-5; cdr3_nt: TGTGCCAGCAGCTGGGACAGTCAAGCCGGGGAGACCCAGTACTTC; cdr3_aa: CASSWDSQAGETQYF
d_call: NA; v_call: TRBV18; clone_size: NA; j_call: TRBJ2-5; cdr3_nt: TGTGCCAGCTCACCACCGGAGGGACAAGAGACCCAGTACTTC; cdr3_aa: CASSPPEGQETQYF
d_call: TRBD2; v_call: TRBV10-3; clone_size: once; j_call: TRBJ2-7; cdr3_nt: TGTGCCATCAGTGGGGGGACTAGCGGATCTGACTACGAGCAGTACTTC; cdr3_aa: CAISGGTSGSDYEQYF
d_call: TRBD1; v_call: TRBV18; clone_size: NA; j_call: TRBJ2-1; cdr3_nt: TGTGCCAGCTCACCCTATCGACAGGGGGCTTACTCCAATGAGCAGTTCTTC; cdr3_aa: CASSPYRQGAYSNEQFF
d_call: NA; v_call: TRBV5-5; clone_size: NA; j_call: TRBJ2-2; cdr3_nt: TGTGCCAGCAGCTTGGTACAGGTGGGCACCGGGGAGCTGTTTTTT; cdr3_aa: CASSLVQVGTGELFF
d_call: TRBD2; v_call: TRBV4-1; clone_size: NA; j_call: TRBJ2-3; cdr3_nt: TGCGCCAGCAGCCTCGGGACTAGCGGGATAGTAGATACGCAGTATTTT; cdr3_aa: CASSLGTSGIVDTQYF
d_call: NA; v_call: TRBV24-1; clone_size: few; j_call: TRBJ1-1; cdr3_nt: TGTGCCACCAGTGACTCGGGGTGGAACACTGAAGCTTTCTTT; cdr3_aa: CATSDSGWNTEAFF
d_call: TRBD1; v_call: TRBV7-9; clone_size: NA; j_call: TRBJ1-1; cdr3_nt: TGTGCCAGCAGCCCGGTGACAGGGGCCAAGAACACTGAAGCTTTCTTT; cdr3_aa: CASSPVTGAKNTEAFF
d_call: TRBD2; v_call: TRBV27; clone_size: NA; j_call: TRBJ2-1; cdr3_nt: TGTGCCAGCGGAAACCCGGGACTAGCGGGAGTAGGCTACAATGAGCAGTTCTTC; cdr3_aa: CASGNPGLAGVGYNEQFF
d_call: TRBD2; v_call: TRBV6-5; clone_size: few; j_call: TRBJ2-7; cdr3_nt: TGTGCCAGCATTAGCGGGATTTTCGCCGAGCAGTACTTC; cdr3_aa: CASISGIFAEQYF
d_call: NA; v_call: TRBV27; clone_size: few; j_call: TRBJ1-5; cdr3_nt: TGTGCCACCAGGCTTCAGGGTAATCAGCCCCAGCATTTT; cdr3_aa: CATRLQGNQPQHF
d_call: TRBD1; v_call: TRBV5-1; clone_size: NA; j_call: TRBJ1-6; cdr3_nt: TGCGCCAGCAGCTTGGCCTTGGGACAGGGTGTCTCACCCCTCCACTTT; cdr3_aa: CASSLALGQGVSPLHF
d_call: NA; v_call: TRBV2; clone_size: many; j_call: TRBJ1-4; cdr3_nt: TGTGCCAGTCTTGGCGACTCTAATGAAAAACTGTTTTTT; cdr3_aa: CASLGDSNEKLFF
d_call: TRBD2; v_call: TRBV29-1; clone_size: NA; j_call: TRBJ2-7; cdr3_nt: TGCAGCGTTGAAGTTACTGCGGGGGGCGAGCAGTACTTC; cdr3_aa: CSVEVTAGGEQYF
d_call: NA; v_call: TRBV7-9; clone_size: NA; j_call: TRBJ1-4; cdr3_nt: TGTGCCAGCAGATACGGGGCAACTAATGAAAAACTGTTTTTT; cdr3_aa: CASRYGATNEKLFF
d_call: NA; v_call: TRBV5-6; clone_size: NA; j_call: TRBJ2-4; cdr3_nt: TGTGCCAGCAGCTATAGCGGAATAAAAAACATTCAGTACTTC; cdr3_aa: CASSYSGIKNIQYF
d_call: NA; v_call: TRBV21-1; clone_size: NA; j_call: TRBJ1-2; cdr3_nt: TGTGCCAGCAGCAAACATTGGCTAGAAGAGACGAACTATGGCTACACCTTC; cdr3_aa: CASSKHWLEETNYGYTF
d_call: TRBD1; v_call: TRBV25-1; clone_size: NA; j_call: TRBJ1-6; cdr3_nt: TGTGCCACCAAAGGACAGGGCGGGAATTCACCCCTCCACTTT; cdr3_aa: CATKGQGGNSPLHF
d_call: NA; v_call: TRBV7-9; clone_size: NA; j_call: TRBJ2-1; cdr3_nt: TGTGCCAGCAGCTTACCGGTTGGTAGGGGCACGAGCTCCTACAATGAGCAGTTCTTC; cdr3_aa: CASSLPVGRGTSSYNEQFF
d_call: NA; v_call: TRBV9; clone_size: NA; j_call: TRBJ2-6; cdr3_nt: TGTGCCAGCAGCGTAGCAATCTCGGTGATCTCTGGGGCCAACGTCCTGACTTTC; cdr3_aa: CASSVAISVISGANVLTF
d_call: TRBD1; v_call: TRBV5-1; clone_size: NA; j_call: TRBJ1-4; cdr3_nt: TGTGCCAGCAGTCCTAATCACAGGGGTGAAAAACTGTTTTTT; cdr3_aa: CASSPNHRGEKLFF
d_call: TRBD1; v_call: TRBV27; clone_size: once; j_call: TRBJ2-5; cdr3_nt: TGTGCCGCGAAGCACGGGACAGGGGGCTCCGAGGAGACCCAGTACTTC; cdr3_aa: CAAKHGTGGSEETQYF
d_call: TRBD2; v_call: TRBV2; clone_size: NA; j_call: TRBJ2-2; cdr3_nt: TGTGCCAGCAGTGGGCAGGGACTAGCGGGAGTCGGGGAGCTGTTTTTT; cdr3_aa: CASSGQGLAGVGELFF
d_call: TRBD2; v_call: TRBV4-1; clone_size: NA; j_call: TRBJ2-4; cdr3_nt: TGCGCCAGCAGCCGTCAGACGCCGGGACTAGCGGGAGGGCCTGGAAACATTCAGTACTTC; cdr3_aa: CASSRQTPGLAGGPGNIQYF
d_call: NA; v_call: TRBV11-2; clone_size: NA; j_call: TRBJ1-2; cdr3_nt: TGTGCCAGCAGCTTAGATCTTACAGATGTCTATGGCTACACCTTC; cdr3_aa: CASSLDLTDVYGYTF
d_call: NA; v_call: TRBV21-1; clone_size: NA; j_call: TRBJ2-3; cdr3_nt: TGTGCCAGCAGCAAAGCCCTCGGACAGGGAAGCACAGATACGCAGTATTTT; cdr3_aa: CASSKALGQGSTDTQYF
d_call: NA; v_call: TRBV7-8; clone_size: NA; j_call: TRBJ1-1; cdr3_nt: TGTGCCAGCAGCCCGCAGACAGGTCTGGAGACTGAAGCTTTCTTT; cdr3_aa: CASSPQTGLETEAFF